One sample yielded the 24 T cell receptor beta chains listed below, sequenced in a study of blood T cell repertoires in COVID-19. TCRdb's copy holds only in-frame clones and misses some; the assay was immunoSEQ multiplex PCR. This sample has over 30,000 clones, with 88% found just once. Sequences were obtained from peripheral blood. The source is a human donor in a cohort sampled during active COVID-19.

The CDR3 spells CASSLSTGNQPQHF. CDR3 in DNA: TGTGCCAGCAGCTTAAGCACCGGCAATCAGCCCCAGCATTTT. The chain couples TRBV7-8 to TRBJ1-5; D is undetermined. Looked up from germline, CDR1 is SGHVS and CDR2 is FQNEAQ. V lost 2 bases, J lost 2 bases, and 7 bases lay in between. The CDR3 contains 14 residues.

The V call is TRBV7-3, the J call TRBJ2-5; 7 bases are shared with TRBD2. In germline, CDR1 is SGHTA, CDR2 FQGTGA. Trimming cost V 5 bases and J 4 bases; bases outside gene matches: 13. This CDR3 has 16 residues. In DNA form, the CDR3 reads TGTGCCAGCAGCCAAAGCGCGGCGGGAGCGGGAGAGACCCAGTACTTC. Translation: CASSQSAAGAGETQYF.

This clone was observed a handful of times. The chain links TRBV7-2 to TRBJ1-6; possibly TRBD1 for D (5 bases). This CDR3 spans 14 amino acids. Per the germline V gene, CDR1 is SGHTA and CDR2 is FQGNSA. V lost 2 bases, J lost 8 bases, and 10 bases lay in between. This CDR3 is CASSLNGGDSPLHF. CDR3 in DNA: TGTGCCAGCAGCTTAAATGGAGGGGATTCACCCCTCCACTTT.

The V and J genes are TRBV27 and TRBJ2-1; 9 positions agree with TRBD1. The CDR3 is 16 residues long. CDR1 is MNHEY and CDR2 is SMNVEV in the germline V gene (reference sequence). The V segment lost 3 bases and the J segment 8 bases; nucleotides outside the gene matches: 11. DNA for the CDR3: TGTGCCAGCAGTTTTAACTCTCTGACAGGGGGGGATGAGCAGTTCTTC. This gives the protein CASSFNSLTGGDEQFF.

The chain recombines TRBV5-4 with TRBJ2-3, with D possibly matching TRBD1 (5 bases). The CDR3 totals 15 residues. V shed 5 bases and J shed 0 bases, with 13 bases lying between them. CDR1 and CDR2 (germline): SGHNT, YYREEE (reference sequence). CDR3 residues: CASRNWGASTDTQYF. CDR3 DNA sequence: TGTGCCAGCAGGAACTGGGGCGCCAGCACAGATACGCAGTATTTT.

This clone is a singleton in its sample. V gene TRBV18 combines with J gene TRBJ1-2; 7 nucleotides agree with TRBD1. V trimming: 3 bases; J trimming: 3 bases; junction bases outside the gene matches: 1. Germline V gives CDR1 KGHSH, CDR2 LQKENI. This CDR3 is 13 amino acids long. The CDR3, as DNA: TGTGCCAGCTCACCCGACAGGGACTATGGCTACACCTTC. Amino acid sequence: CASSPDRDYGYTF.

This clone was seen a single time. V usage is TRBV29-1 and J usage is TRBJ2-1; D perhaps matches TRBD1 (6 bases). Germline V CDR1 and CDR2: SQVTM, ANQGSEA. The CDR3 extends over 17 amino acids. Trimming stripped 3 bases from V and 0 bases from J, with 18 bases between. The CDR3, as DNA: TGCAGCGTTGACTATCGACTCGGCAGGGGCTCCTACAATGAGCAGTTCTTC. Its translation: CSVDYRLGRGSYNEQFF.

This chain uses TRBV6-2 or TRBV6-3 with TRBJ1-1; TRBD1 matches 10 bases. CDR1 and CDR2 from the germline V gene are MNHEY and SVGEGT. J gave up 0 bases and V 2 bases, and 6 bases lay outside the gene matches. CDR3 length: 17 residues. The CDR3 is CASSYKWGQGMNTEAFF. CDR3 in DNA: TGTGCCAGCAGTTACAAGTGGGGACAGGGGATGAACACTGAAGCTTTCTTT.

This CDR3 is CASTSGGGNQPQHF. CDR3 DNA sequence: TGTGCCAGCACCTCAGGGGGTGGCAATCAGCCCCAGCATTTT. This chain uses TRBV6-5 with TRBJ1-5, with TRBD1 matching 7 bases. The V and J ends lost 7 bases and 2 bases, in that order; junction bases with no gene match: 5. The CDR3 covers 14 residues. Per germline, CDR1 MNHEY and CDR2 SVGAGI.

The chain joins TRBV2 to TRBJ1-4; possibly TRBD1 for D (5 bases). V lost 7 bases and J 7 bases, leaving 13 bases between the germline ends. The length of the CDR3 is 13 residues. The germline CDR1 and CDR2 sequences are SNHLY and FYNNEI. CDR3 sequence reads: CASIVLRGEKLFF. CDR3 DNA: TGTGCCAGCATCGTGTTAAGGGGTGAAAAACTGTTTTTT.

The rearrangement joins TRBV5-1 to TRBJ2-7; D might be TRBD1 (6 bases). The CDR3 is 16 amino acids. Germline loops: CDR1 SGHRS, CDR2 YFSETQ. V lost 0 bases to trimming and J lost 0 bases, with 13 bases between them. CDR3 protein: CASSLAPSQGSYEQYF. As DNA, the CDR3 is TGCGCCAGCAGCTTGGCCCCCTCACAGGGCTCCTACGAGCAGTACTTC.

The genes are TRBV7-2 and TRBJ2-7; 9 positions agree with TRBD1. The CDR3 runs to 15 residues. The V and J ends lost 5 bases and 3 bases, in that order; junction bases with no gene match: 8. Germline loops: CDR1 SGHTA, CDR2 FQGNSA. The CDR3 DNA is TGTGCCAGCAGCCACTCCGGGACAGGGCTCTACGAGCAGTACTTC. Translating gives CASSHSGTGLYEQYF.

The rearrangement uses TRBV18 and TRBJ1-5; 7 bases are a match to TRBD1. The CDR3 consists of 14 residues. Germline CDR1 KGHSH, CDR2 LQKENI. Unmatched junction bases numbered 7, after V lost 4 bases and J lost 7 bases. The CDR3 coding sequence is TGTGCCAGCTCACTGACAGGGCAAAGGCAGCCCCAGCATTTT. Translating it yields CASSLTGQRQPQHF.

V and J are TRBV6-2 or TRBV6-3 and TRBJ2-1; 14 nucleotides align to TRBD2. This CDR3 region has 17 residues. In germline, CDR1 is MNHEY, CDR2 SVGEGT. V lost 6 bases to trimming and J lost 3 bases; unmatched junction nucleotides: 7. CDR3 sequence (DNA): TGTGCCAGCAGCCCTAGACTAGCGGGGGGGTTCTACAATGAGCAGTTCTTC. It codes for CASSPRLAGGFYNEQFF.

This clone was seen just once. The rearrangement joins TRBV6-2 or TRBV6-3 to TRBJ2-2; 8 bases align to TRBD1. The CDR3 consists of 15 residues. The germline V gene has CDR1 MNHEY and CDR2 SVGEGT. J lost 4 bases, V lost 6 bases, and 7 bases had no gene match. CDR3 DNA: TGTGCCAGCAGCCCCAGGGGGCGAAGCACCGGGGAGCTGTTTTTT. Protein: CASSPRGRSTGELFF.

J is TRBJ1-1 and V is TRBV30, with a possible D match to TRBD1 (5 bases). Trimming took off 0 bases at V and 9 bases at J, with 23 bases between the two ends. Germline values: CDR1 GTSNPN, CDR2 SVGIG (reference sequence). The CDR3 contains 16 residues. CDR3: CAWSVFMDAAGKKAFF. CDR3 DNA sequence: TGTGCCTGGAGTGTATTTATGGATGCGGCAGGGAAGAAAGCTTTCTTT.

This clone was recorded once. The genes are TRBV5-1 and TRBJ2-1; 9 positions match TRBD1. With 4 bases clipped from V and 6 bases from J, the junction kept 8 bases outside the gene matches. The germline gives CDR1 SGHRS, CDR2 YFSETQ. This CDR3 comprises 15 residues. The CDR3 loop is CASSPRTGEGNEQFF. The CDR3 nucleotides are TGCGCCAGCAGCCCTAGGACAGGGGAGGGCAATGAGCAGTTCTTC.

The V gene is TRBV27, the J gene TRBJ2-1; 13 bases are a match to TRBD2. With V trimmed by 5 bases and J by 7 bases, 8 bases remained unmatched. Germline loops: CDR1 MNHEY, CDR2 SMNVEV (reference sequence). The length of the CDR3 is 16 residues. The chain's CDR3 is CASSRQLAGGRNEQFF. The CDR3 bases are TGTGCCAGCAGTCGGCAACTAGCGGGGGGGCGTAATGAGCAGTTCTTC.

The chain has TRBV18 and TRBJ2-1; 7 bases fit TRBD2. This CDR3 is built from 13 residues. Germline CDR1 is KGHSH and CDR2 is LQKENI. Trimming cost V 2 bases and J 9 bases; bases outside gene matches: 4. The CDR3 protein is CASSPGTMSEQFF. In nucleotides, the CDR3 is TGTGCCAGCTCACCAGGGACTATGAGTGAGCAGTTCTTC.

The chain carries TRBV5-1 and TRBJ1-6; 8 bases line up with TRBD1. This CDR3 comprises 15 residues. Germline trimming cut 4 bases from V and 7 bases from J; bases unmatched to any gene: 7. Germline V gene lookup returns CDR1 SGHRS and CDR2 YFSETQ. The chain's CDR3 is CASSERTGTNSPLHF. The CDR3 bases are TGCGCCAGCAGCGAACGGACAGGGACGAATTCACCCCTCCACTTT.

The chain recombines TRBV6-5 with TRBJ1-5, with TRBD1 identical over 8 bases. V lost 6 bases and J lost 5; bases outside the gene matches: 9. This CDR3 region has 15 residues. In germline, CDR1 is MNHEY, CDR2 SVGAGI. The CDR3 bases are TGTGCCAGCAGATCCGACAGGGGACATGATCAGCCCCAGCATTTT. Amino acids: CASRSDRGHDQPQHF.

The sample holds one count of this clone. The chain joins TRBV18 to TRBJ2-7; a possible D gene is TRBD2 (6 bases). The CDR3 is 15 residues long. Germline loops: CDR1 KGHSH, CDR2 LQKENI. V was cut by 5 bases and J by 1 base, with 15 bases left in between. CDR3 nucleotides: TGTGCCAGCTCATCCGGTGGTGCGGGATCCTACGAGCAGTACTTC. Amino acids: CASSSGGAGSYEQYF.

This clone was detected a few times. The chain carries TRBV11-3 and TRBJ1-5; D gene unclear. The V end lost 9 bases, the J end lost 0 bases, and 18 bases lay between the germline ends. The CDR3 covers 16 residues. Germline V gives CDR1 SGHNT, CDR2 YENEEA. This CDR3 reads CARICYETYSNQPQHF. In DNA, the CDR3 is TGTGCCAGAATTTGCTATGAGACTTATAGCAATCAGCCCCAGCATTTT.

The chain is built from TRBV6-6 and TRBJ2-2; the D gene is possibly TRBD2 (5 bases). The CDR3 is 16 residues long. Germline CDR1 MNHNY, CDR2 SVGAGI (reference sequence). Between the trimmed V and J ends, which lost 6 bases and 0 bases, there was a span of 14 bases. CDR3 coding DNA: TGTGCCAGCAGAGCCCGCGCCGGGGCGAACACCGGGGAGCTGTTTTTT. Translation gives CASRARAGANTGELFF.